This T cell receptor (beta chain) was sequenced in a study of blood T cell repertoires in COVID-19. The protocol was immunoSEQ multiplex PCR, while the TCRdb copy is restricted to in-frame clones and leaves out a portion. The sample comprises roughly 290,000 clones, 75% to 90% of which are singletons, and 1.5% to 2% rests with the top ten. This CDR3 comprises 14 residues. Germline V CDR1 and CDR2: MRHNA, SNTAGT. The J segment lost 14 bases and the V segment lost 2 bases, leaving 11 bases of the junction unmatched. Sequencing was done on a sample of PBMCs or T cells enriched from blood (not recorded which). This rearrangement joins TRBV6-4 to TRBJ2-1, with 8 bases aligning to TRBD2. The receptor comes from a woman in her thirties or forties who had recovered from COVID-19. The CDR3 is CASSDPGLAGFKFF. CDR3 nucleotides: TGTGCCAGCAGTGACCCTGGATTAGCGGGATTTAAGTTCTTC.